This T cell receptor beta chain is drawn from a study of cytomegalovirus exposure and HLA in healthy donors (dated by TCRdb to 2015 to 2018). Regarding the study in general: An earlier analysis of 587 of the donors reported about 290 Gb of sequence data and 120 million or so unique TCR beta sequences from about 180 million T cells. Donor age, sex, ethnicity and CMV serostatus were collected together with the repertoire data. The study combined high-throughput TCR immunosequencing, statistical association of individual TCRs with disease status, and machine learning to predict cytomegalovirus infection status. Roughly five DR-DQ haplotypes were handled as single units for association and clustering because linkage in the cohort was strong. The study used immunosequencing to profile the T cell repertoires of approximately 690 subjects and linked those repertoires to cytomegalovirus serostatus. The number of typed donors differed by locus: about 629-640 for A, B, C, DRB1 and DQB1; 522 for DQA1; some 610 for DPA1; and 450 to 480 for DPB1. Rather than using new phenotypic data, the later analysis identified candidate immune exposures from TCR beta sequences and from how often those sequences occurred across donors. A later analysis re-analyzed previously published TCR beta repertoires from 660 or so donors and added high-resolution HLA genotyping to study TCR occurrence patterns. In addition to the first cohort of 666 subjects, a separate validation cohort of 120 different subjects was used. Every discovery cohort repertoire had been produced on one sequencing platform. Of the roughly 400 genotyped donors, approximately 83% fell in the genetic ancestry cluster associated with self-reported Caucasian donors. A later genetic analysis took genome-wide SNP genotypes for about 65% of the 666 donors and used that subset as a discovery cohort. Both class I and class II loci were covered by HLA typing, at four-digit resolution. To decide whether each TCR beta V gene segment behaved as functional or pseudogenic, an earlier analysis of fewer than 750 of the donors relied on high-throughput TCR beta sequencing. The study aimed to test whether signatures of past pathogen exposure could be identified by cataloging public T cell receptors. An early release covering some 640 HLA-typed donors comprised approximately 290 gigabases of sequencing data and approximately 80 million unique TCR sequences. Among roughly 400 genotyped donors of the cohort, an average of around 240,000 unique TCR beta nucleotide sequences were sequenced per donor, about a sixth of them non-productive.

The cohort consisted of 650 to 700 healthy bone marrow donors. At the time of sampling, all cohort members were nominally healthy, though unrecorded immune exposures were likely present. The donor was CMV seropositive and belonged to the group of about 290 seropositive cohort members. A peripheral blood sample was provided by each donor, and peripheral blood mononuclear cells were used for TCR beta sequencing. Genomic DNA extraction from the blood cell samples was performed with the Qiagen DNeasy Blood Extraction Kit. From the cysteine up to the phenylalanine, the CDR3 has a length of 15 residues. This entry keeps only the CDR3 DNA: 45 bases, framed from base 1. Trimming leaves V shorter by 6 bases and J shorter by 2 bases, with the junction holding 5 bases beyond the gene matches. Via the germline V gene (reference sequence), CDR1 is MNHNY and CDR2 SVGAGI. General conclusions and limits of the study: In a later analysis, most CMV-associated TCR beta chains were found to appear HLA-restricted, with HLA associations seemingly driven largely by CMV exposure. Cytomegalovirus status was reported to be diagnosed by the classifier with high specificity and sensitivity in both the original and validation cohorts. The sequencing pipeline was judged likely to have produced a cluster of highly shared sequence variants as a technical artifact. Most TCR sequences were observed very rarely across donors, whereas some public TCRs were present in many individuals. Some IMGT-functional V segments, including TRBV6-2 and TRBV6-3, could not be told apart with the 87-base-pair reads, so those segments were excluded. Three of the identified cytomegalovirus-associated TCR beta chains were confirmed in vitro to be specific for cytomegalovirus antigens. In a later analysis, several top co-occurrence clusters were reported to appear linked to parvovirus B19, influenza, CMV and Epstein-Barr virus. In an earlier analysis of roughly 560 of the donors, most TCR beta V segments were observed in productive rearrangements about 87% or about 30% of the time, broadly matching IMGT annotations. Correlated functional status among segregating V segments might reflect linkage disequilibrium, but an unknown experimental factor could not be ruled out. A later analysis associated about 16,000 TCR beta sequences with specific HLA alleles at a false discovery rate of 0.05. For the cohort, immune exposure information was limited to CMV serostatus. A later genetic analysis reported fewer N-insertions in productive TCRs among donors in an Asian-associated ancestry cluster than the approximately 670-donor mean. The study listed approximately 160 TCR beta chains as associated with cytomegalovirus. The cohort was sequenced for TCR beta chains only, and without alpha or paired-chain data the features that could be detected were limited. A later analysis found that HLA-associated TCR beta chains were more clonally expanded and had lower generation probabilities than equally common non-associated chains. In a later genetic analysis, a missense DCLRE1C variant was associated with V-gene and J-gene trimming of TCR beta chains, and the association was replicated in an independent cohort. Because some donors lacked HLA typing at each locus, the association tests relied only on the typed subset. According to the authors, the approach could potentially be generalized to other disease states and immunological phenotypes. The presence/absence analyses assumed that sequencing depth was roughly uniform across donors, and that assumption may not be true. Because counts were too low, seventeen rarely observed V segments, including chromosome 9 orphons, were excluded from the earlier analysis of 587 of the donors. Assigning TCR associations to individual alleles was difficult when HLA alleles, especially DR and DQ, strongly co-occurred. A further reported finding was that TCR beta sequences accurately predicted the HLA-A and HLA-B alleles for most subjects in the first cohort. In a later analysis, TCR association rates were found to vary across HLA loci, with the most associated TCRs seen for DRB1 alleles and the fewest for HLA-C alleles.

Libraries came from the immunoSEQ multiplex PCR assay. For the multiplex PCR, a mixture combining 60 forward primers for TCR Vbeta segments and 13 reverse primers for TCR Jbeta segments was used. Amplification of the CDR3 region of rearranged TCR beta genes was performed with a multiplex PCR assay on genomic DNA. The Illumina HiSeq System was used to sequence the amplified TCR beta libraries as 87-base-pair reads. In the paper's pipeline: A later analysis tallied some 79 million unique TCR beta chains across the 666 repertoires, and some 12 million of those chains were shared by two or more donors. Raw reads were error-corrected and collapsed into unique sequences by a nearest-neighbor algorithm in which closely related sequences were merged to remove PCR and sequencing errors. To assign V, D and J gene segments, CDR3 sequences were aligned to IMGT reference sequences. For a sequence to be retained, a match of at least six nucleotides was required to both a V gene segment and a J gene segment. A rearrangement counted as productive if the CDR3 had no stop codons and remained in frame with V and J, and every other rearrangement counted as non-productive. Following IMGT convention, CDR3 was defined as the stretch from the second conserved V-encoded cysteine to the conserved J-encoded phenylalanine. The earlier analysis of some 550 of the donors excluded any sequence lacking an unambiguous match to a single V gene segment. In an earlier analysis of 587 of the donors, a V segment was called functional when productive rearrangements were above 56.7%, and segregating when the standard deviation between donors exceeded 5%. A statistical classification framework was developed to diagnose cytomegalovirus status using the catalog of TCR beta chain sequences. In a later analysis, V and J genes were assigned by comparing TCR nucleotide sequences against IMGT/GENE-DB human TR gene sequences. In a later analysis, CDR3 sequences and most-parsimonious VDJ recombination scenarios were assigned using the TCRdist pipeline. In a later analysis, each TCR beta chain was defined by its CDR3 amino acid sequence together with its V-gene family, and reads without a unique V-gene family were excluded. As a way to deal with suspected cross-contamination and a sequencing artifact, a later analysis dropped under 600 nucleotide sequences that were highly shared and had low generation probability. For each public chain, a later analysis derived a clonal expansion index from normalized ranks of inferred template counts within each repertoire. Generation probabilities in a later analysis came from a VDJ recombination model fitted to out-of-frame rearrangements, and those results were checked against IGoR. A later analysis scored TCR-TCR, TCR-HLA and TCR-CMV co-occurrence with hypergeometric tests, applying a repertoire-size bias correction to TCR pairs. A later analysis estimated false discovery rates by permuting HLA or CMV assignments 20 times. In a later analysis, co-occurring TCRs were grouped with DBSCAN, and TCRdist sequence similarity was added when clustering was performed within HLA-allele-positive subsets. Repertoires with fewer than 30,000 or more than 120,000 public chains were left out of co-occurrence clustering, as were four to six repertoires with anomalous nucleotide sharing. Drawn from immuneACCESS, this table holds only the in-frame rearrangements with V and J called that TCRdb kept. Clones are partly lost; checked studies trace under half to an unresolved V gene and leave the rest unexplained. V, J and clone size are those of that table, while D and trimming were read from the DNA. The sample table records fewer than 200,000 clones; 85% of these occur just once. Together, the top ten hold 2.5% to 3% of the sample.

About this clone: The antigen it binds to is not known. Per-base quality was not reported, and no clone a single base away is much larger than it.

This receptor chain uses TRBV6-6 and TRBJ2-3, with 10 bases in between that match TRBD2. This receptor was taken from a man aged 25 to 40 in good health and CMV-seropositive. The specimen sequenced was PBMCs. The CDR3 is CASSPGTSATDTQYF. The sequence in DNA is TGTGCCAGCAGCCCCGGGACTAGCGCCACAGATACGCAGTATTTT.